One sample yielded the 11 T cell receptor beta chains listed below, sequenced in a study of cytomegalovirus exposure and HLA in healthy donors. Using immunoSEQ multiplex PCR, the repertoire was profiled, and TCRdb retains in-frame clones only, with some absent. The sample shows 150,000 or so clones, about 82% of them seen only once. Sequences were obtained from PBMCs. The receptors were sampled from a human donor in good health.

J is TRBJ2-1 and V is TRBV6-5; D not certain. Germline V gene data show CDR1 as MNHEY and CDR2 as SVGAGI. V shed 5 bases and J shed 6 bases, with 14 bases lying between them. The CDR3 length is 14 residues. The CDR3 DNA reads TGTGCCAGCAGTCCCCCGACAAGTCCCAATGAGCAGTTCTTC. This sequence encodes CASSPPTSPNEQFF.

The chain uses TRBV9 and TRBJ1-3; TRBD1 might be the D (5 bases). The CDR3 contains 15 residues. CDR1 is SGDLS, CDR2 YYNGEE, per germline. Trimming removed 5 bases at V and 8 bases at J, with 20 bases between. CDR3 sequence: CASSGARGPSHTIYF. As DNA, the CDR3 is TGTGCCAGCAGTGGGGCTAGGGGTCCGTCTCACACCATATATTTT.

The chain carries TRBV4-2 and TRBJ2-2; 10 positions agree with TRBD2. V lost 6 bases, J lost 5 bases, and 9 bases stayed unmatched. The germline CDR1 and CDR2 sequences are LGHNA and YNFKEQ. This CDR3 comprises 16 residues. The chain's CDR3 is CASSPKLAGKTGELFF. CDR3 nucleotide sequence: TGTGCCAGCAGTCCAAAACTAGCGGGGAAGACCGGGGAGCTGTTTTTT.

This chain joins TRBV7-9 and TRBJ1-4, with TRBD1 matching over 8 bases. This CDR3 is 15 amino acids long. CDR1 SEHNR and CDR2 FQNEAQ come from the germline V gene (reference sequence). V shed 3 bases and J 5 bases; nucleotides not matched to a gene: 5. The CDR3 DNA reads TGTGCCAGCAGCTTGAGCACAGGGGGGAATGAAAAACTGTTTTTT. Its translation is CASSLSTGGNEKLFF.

The V gene is TRBV7-2, the J gene TRBJ1-6, with 9 nucleotides matching TRBD1. Germline CDR1 reads SGHTA; CDR2 reads FQGNSA. The CDR3 consists of 15 residues. Losses at the gene ends were 1 base for V and 8 bases for J; bases not matched to a gene: 3. CDR3 DNA: TGTGCCAGCAGCTTAGTGGGGACAGGGTATTCACCCCTCCACTTT. It encodes CASSLVGTGYSPLHF.

The chain combines TRBV28 with TRBJ2-7; 11 bases map to TRBD1. CDR1 is MDHEN and CDR2 is SYDVKM in the germline V gene. The CDR3 extends over 16 amino acids. The V gene end was trimmed by 5 bases and the J gene end by 4 bases; junction bases not matched to a gene: 10. The CDR3 coding sequence is TGTGCCAGCAGTCCCCGACTCGGGACAGGGGGGTACGAGCAGTACTTC. It is translated as CASSPRLGTGGYEQYF.

V gene TRBV15 combines with J gene TRBJ2-7; TRBD1 is a possible D gene (6 bases). The germline V gene encodes CDR1 LNHNV and CDR2 YYDKDF (reference sequence). Trimming left V 5 bases short and J 3 bases short, with 20 bases between. The CDR3 sequence is 16 residues long. The DNA for the CDR3 is TGTGCCACCAGCCGCTTGGACAGACTACTCTACTACGAGCAGTACTTC. This codes for CATSRLDRLLYYEQYF.

The chain recombines TRBV6-5 with TRBJ1-1, with D uncertain. The CDR3 extends over 14 amino acids. Germline V gene data show CDR1 as MNHEY and CDR2 as SVGAGI. Deletions cut 4 bases from V and 1 base from J, with 10 bases between. The CDR3 sequence is CASSSALRNTEAFF. DNA of the CDR3: TGTGCCAGCAGTTCCGCCCTGAGGAACACTGAAGCTTTCTTT.

CDR3 sequence: CASSLGQGYSTDTQYF. The CDR3 DNA reads as TGTGCCAGCTCACTGGGACAGGGTTATAGCACAGATACGCAGTATTTT. This chain links TRBV18 with TRBJ2-3; TRBD1 agrees at 9 bases. Germline values: CDR1 KGHSH, CDR2 LQKENI. J gave up 0 bases and V 4 bases, and 5 bases lay outside the gene matches. The CDR3 has 16 residues.

The chain recombines TRBV4-3 with TRBJ1-5; 7 bases map to TRBD1. Trimming cost V 3 bases and J 5 bases; bases outside gene matches: 7. Germline V gives CDR1 LGHNA, CDR2 YSLEER. The CDR3 is 15 residues long. Written as DNA, the CDR3 is TGCGCCAGCAGCCAGCAGACAGGGTCGGATCAGCCCCAGCATTTT. Amino acid sequence: CASSQQTGSDQPQHF.

The rearrangement uses TRBV6-5 and TRBJ1-2; D gene unclear. Germline CDR1 is MNHEY and CDR2 is SVGAGI. This CDR3 region has 13 residues. V shed 5 bases and J shed 4 bases, with 11 bases lying between them. CDR3 sequence reads: CASSPTAAYGYTF. The CDR3 DNA follows: TGTGCCAGCAGTCCCACCGCGGCCTATGGCTACACCTTC.